Presented here are 14 T cell receptor beta chains from one specimen sequenced in a study of T cell repertoires in aging, cancer and after chemotherapy. Multiplex touch-down PCR with TRB-A/B primers amplified rearranged V-D-J TRB sequences. MiXCR was run by TCRdb on the multiplex PCR reads, yielding one entry per CDR3 protein. The data hold approximately 11,000 distinct CDR3 sequences, with about 31% observed a single time. TCR beta rearrangements were amplified from peripheral blood genomic DNA. Sequencing input: blood. The source of these receptors is a human donor in good health. The donor label of this sample is uncertain.

This clonotype was counted a few times. V is TRBV6-5 and J is TRBJ2-5, with TRBD1 matching 10 bases. Germline assignment: CDR1 MNHEY and CDR2 SVGAGI. The CDR3 runs 13 residues. J was trimmed by 5 bases and V by 6 bases; bases with no gene match: 3. CDR3 residues: CASRTGGRETQYF. In DNA form, the CDR3 reads TGTGCCAGCAGGACAGGGGGCAGGGAGACCCAGTACTTC.

This chain links TRBV6-2 or TRBV6-3 with TRBJ2-7, with D unresolved. CDR3 length: 17 residues. The germline V gene encodes CDR1 MNHEY and CDR2 SVGEGT. V was pared by 6 bases and J by 0 bases, with 21 bases between. CDR3: CASRSFIQPPFSYEQYF. The CDR3 DNA sequence: TGTGCCAGCAGATCGTTCATCCAGCCACCCTTCTCCTACGAGCAGTACTTC.

The chain has TRBV6-5 and TRBJ2-7, with D possibly TRBD2 on 6 matching bases. The CDR3 extends over 15 amino acids. CDR1 MNHEY and CDR2 SVGAGI come from the germline V gene. The germline V and J ends were trimmed by 8 bases and 7 bases, with 24 bases remaining between them. This chain's CDR3 is CASQTSSFSPKEQYF. DNA for the CDR3: TGTGCCAGCCAGACTAGTTCGTTCTCCCCTAAGGAGCAGTACTTC.

This clonotype is labeled as medium-sized (0.01 to 0.1%). The chain carries TRBV30 and TRBJ1-5; 9 nucleotides align to TRBD1. With V trimmed by 0 bases and J by 5 bases, 5 bases remained unmatched. The CDR3 is 15 amino acids. Germline assignment: CDR1 GTSNPN and CDR2 SVGIG (reference sequence). CDR3 coding DNA: TGTGCCTGGAGTGTTCGACGACAGGGGGATCAGCCCCAGCATTTT. It specifies CAWSVRRQGDQPQHF.

This clonotype was counted a few times. The genes are TRBV15 and TRBJ1-5; 7 nucleotides line up with TRBD1. This CDR3 region has 22 residues. The trim removed 2 bases at V and 1 base at J, leaving 23 bases unmatched. Germline V gives CDR1 LNHNV, CDR2 YYDKDF (reference sequence). The CDR3 protein is CATSRIIRATGTDLGSNQPQHF. CDR3 coding DNA: TGTGCCACCAGCAGAATCATTCGCGCCACCGGGACAGATTTAGGGAGCAATCAGCCCCAGCATTTT.

The chain has TRBV30 and TRBJ1-2, with TRBD1 as a possible D gene (6 bases). Looked up from germline, CDR1 is GTSNPN and CDR2 is SVGIG (reference sequence). Trimming left V 2 bases short and J 7 bases short, with 14 bases between. The CDR3 has 13 residues. CDR3 loop: CAWSRTALSGYTF. The CDR3 DNA is TGTGCCTGGAGTCGGACAGCTTTGTCTGGCTACACCTTC.

This clonotype was counted only a few times. The CDR3 DNA sequence: TGTGCCAGTAGTATTCGGGGCGGGAGAATGATCGGCACAGATACGCAGTATTTT. Translating gives CASSIRGGRMIGTDTQYF. The chain employs TRBV19 and TRBJ2-3; TRBD2 matches at 7 bases. Losses at the gene ends were 3 bases for V and 1 base for J; bases not matched to a gene: 13. The CDR3 loop spans 18 amino acids. The germline CDR1 and CDR2 sequences are LNHDA and SQIVND (reference sequence).

The CDR3 is CASRGDSPLHF. The CDR3 nucleotides are TGTGCCAGCAGGGGAGATTCACCCCTCCACTTT. The rearrangement uses TRBV6-1 and TRBJ1-6; D gene ambiguous. Trimming pared 6 bases from V and 8 bases from J, leaving 5 bases between. From germline, CDR1 is MNHNS and CDR2 SASEGT. The CDR3 loop spans 11 amino acids.

The chain has TRBV6-1 and TRBJ2-5, with 8 positions matching TRBD1. This CDR3 has 15 residues. Trimming removed 5 bases from V and 1 base from J; junction bases left unmatched: 6. Germline loops: CDR1 MNHNS, CDR2 SASEGT. The CDR3 nucleotides are TGTGCCAGCAGTACCGGGACAGGAGTCCAAGAGACCCAGTACTTC. Protein sequence: CASSTGTGVQETQYF.

The chain carries TRBV6-5 and TRBJ2-5; no firm D call. V shed 5 bases and J shed 5 bases, with 6 bases lying between them. Per germline, CDR1 MNHEY and CDR2 SVGAGI. This CDR3 is 11 amino acids long. CDR3 nucleotides: TGTGCCAGCAGTACCGGGGAGACCCAGTACTTC. Translating it yields CASSTGETQYF.

This clonotype was counted between two and nine times. The CDR3: CASSRGGAQPQHF. The CDR3 DNA reads TGTGCCAGCAGTCGGGGTGGAGCTCAGCCCCAGCATTTT. The chain employs TRBV27 and TRBJ1-5; no reliable D call. This CDR3 is built from 13 residues. Germline assignment: CDR1 MNHEY and CDR2 SMNVEV (reference sequence). The ends were cut back, 5 bases at V and 6 bases at J, with 11 bases in the middle.

The genes are TRBV30 and TRBJ2-1; 10 nucleotides align to TRBD2. The ends lost 7 bases at V and 0 bases at J; junction bases unmatched: 0. Germline CDR1 reads GTSNPN; CDR2 reads SVGIG (reference sequence). This CDR3 comprises 13 residues. CDR3 DNA: TGTGCCTCTAGCGGGAGCTCCTACAATGAGCAGTTCTTC. The encoded protein is CASSGSSYNEQFF.

Details on this clonotype: It may be a read error: a sequence one base away is much more abundant. This chain joins TRBV6-1 and TRBJ1-5, with 10 bases that match TRBD1. The germline CDR1 and CDR2 sequences are MNHNS and SASEGT. V lost 8 bases to trimming and J lost 2 bases; unmatched junction nucleotides: 0. The CDR3 has 13 amino acids. CDR3 coding DNA: TGTGCCAGCGGACAGGGGGGCAATCAGCCCCAGCATTTT. Its protein product is CASGQGGNQPQHF.

This chain links TRBV5-6 with TRBJ1-2; a weak D match, TRBD1 (5 bases). Germline lookup yields CDR1 SGHDT and CDR2 YYEEEE. The V end lost 0 bases, the J end lost 4 bases, and 10 bases lay between the germline ends. The CDR3 has 14 residues. The CDR3 protein is CASSLAGQSYGYTF. DNA for the CDR3: TGTGCCAGCAGCTTGGCGGGGCAGTCCTATGGCTACACCTTC.